The T cell receptor beta chain described here comes from a study of blood T cell repertoires in COVID-19 (dated by TCRdb to about 2020). Notes on the research overall: Samples from collaborators originated in the United States, Italy and Spain and spanned both the acute and convalescent phases of COVID-19. Subjects who had been exposed to COVID-19, were actively infected with it, or had recovered from it provided the deeply sampled blood TCRbeta repertoires that made up the dataset. The material from the prospective study consisted of cDNA or gDNA derived from T cells, B-cell-depleted T cells, or PBMCs. The repertoires were made available in a free public database intended to serve as a resource for research on the immune response to SARS-CoV-2. A de-identified subject ID, COVID-19 status, age in years and sex were almost always included in the sample metadata. Where HLA class I and class II types were available, the types were taken from metadata supplied by the sample provider, not from assay-based typing. Samples came from the ongoing ImmuneRACE study (first 160 participants) plus 1,254 subjects from 6 global collaborators. Broad study findings and their caveats: Clinical and demographic metadata were provided uncurated, with the amount varying by source and participant.

The immunoSEQ Assay, a bias-controlled multiplex PCR, was used to amplify TCRbeta CDR3 regions from genomic DNA. The source study handled its data this way. Within the assay, amplification of reference gene primers was used to estimate how many nucleated cells each sample contained. Sequence reads were collapsed and filtered to measure the absolute abundance of every unique TCRbeta CDR3 rearrangement. For each sample, productive Simpson clonality was calculated as the square root of Simpson's diversity index across productive rearrangements. TCRdb provides this immuneACCESS table in a form limited to in-frame rearrangements. Some clones are lacking; in checked studies, under half of them reflect an unresolved V gene, and why the rest are absent is not known. V, J and clone size were drawn from that table, and D and trimming were deduced from the DNA. This sample is represented by more than 80,000 clones; around 86% of them were singletons. Together, the top ten hold about 5% of the sample.

About this clone itself: Its antigen target is currently unknown. Base qualities are missing; no much larger clone stands one base away.

The CDR1 and CDR2 encoded by the germline V gene are SGDLS and YYNGEE. The CDR3 holds 15 amino acids from the cysteine to the phenylalanine. Solely the CDR3 DNA is kept, with 45 bases framed from the first base. V loses 2 bases, J loses 1 base, and the germline ends lie 12 bases apart. Each collaborating institution followed its own protocols to collect whole blood in K2EDTA tubes. Collaborator samples were shipped for TCRbeta analysis as frozen whole blood, isolated PBMCs, or DNA extracted from either sample type. The receptor chain draws on TRBV9 and TRBJ1-1; matching of 5 bases hints at TRBD1 as the D gene. The source material was peripheral blood. This sequence was found in a man aged 40-49 years with acute or convalescent COVID-19. The bases are TGTGCCAGCAGCGTGGCGGGGGACCCGAACACTGAAGCTTTCTTT. Its protein reads: CASSVAGDPNTEAFF.